This record concerns one T cell receptor (beta chain) sequence. These data come from a study of blood T cell repertoires in COVID-19. At the level of the study: Researchers got acute and convalescent COVID-19 samples from the United States, Italy and Spain. T cells, B-cell-depleted T cells, or PBMCs provided the cDNA or gDNA that served as material.

This CDR3 is built from 14 residues. V shed 1 base and J 6 bases; nucleotides not matched to a gene: 4. The germline V gene encodes CDR1 MGHRA and CDR2 YSYEKL. Original data processing: Reference gene primer amplification in the assay estimated nucleated cell counts. Method: immunoSEQ multiplex PCR; TCRdb's copy keeps in-frame clones and lacks some. V, J and clone size are taken as reported in that table, and D and trimming were inferred from the DNA itself. The sample holds fewer than 300,000 clones, approximately 91% seen once. The chain employs TRBV4-1 and TRBJ2-7; 9 positions match TRBD2. The clonotype originates from a man aged 18 to 30 with active or convalescent COVID-19. Material: peripheral blood. The CDR3 loop is CASSQVRGGVEQYF. The CDR3 region has the DNA TGCGCCAGCAGCCAAGTGCGGGGGGGCGTCGAGCAGTACTTC.